This TCR beta chain emerged from a study of brain T cells in children with intractable seizures. Whole-study findings and limits: Absence of clones before surgery may stem from lower sequencing depth. Only CDR3 sequence similarity suggested viral specificity, without known HCMV serostatus.

The table came from immunoSEQ multiplex PCR; TCRdb's copy has only in-frame clones and leaves some out. The sample records under 150,000 clones, under 95% being singletons. The sequenced cases were selected for having the highest brain T cell transcript signatures. Pre-surgery treatment included at least one anti-epileptic drug. Concerning this clone: The antigen is undetermined.

The origin of this receptor is a boy under two years old with hemimegalencephaly and intractable seizures. Sequencing used peripheral blood, obtained at surgery.

The CDR3 region is CASSLTGNEQFF. The CDR3, as DNA: TGTGCCAGCAGTTTGACAGGCAATGAGCAGTTCTTC. The V call is TRBV27, the J call TRBJ2-1; a weak D match, TRBD1 (6 bases). Per germline, CDR1 MNHEY and CDR2 SMNVEV (reference sequence). The germline V and J ends were trimmed by 3 bases and 6 bases, with 6 bases remaining between them. The CDR3 sequence is 12 residues long.